This T cell receptor (beta chain) was identified during a study of lymphopenia after photon versus proton radiotherapy (dated by TCRdb to between 2018 and 2021). Context from the whole study: In patients with gastrointestinal tumors who developed high-grade lymphopenia, the study compared the immunological effects of photon radiation therapy with those of proton radiation therapy. The study was designed to characterize how the impact on the immune system differs between the two radiation modalities. The 20 patients in the cohort had gastrointestinal tumors, were treated with either photon or proton therapy, and subsequently developed lymphopenia. General conclusions and limits of the study: The survival association was examined only in patients who died, and the authors described better survival with proton therapy as a possibility, not as a demonstrated result. Proton-treated patients stayed relatively stable during treatment, while photon-treated patients lost naive T cells and TCR diversity and gained effector/memory populations. Once the lymphocyte count had reached its nadir, the repertoires of photon-treated patients showed oligoclonal expansion, particularly of CD8+ Temra cells, and this expansion drove the decline in diversity. Among patients across the cohort who died, overall survival time showed an inverse correlation with a larger post-nadir drop in TCR diversity.

After removal of 1 base from V and 6 bases from J, the junction retains 6 bases not matched to a gene. The germline V gene encodes CDR1 LNHNV and CDR2 YYDKDF (reference sequence). From the cysteine up to the phenylalanine, the CDR3 has a length of 15 residues. This entry keeps only the CDR3 DNA: 45 bases, framed from base 1. This clone came up once. It has no known antigen specificity. No much larger clone is present one base from it, and per-base qualities are unavailable. The library was made by the immunoSEQ multiplex PCR assay. Deep sequencing of rearranged TCR beta loci, alongside multiparametric flow cytometry, was used to profile T cell repertoires. TCRdb took over this immuneACCESS table, retaining in-frame rearrangements with V and J assigned. Such tables are incomplete; in checked studies, under half of the missing clones stem from an unresolved V gene, and the remainder is unexplained. The sample includes approximately 150,000 clones, with more than 85% observed a single time. Approximately 4.7% of the sample goes to the ten largest clones.

The sequence links TRBV15 to TRBJ2-7; 10 middle bases align to TRBD1. Source: peripheral blood, taken from a patient treated with photon-based radiotherapy. This TCR came from a man between 50 and 59 years old with gastric cancer. The CDR3 region: CATSRARTGGSEQYF. The sequence in DNA is TGTGCCACCAGCAGAGCACGGACAGGGGGATCCGAGCAGTACTTC. The CDR3 plus the reference TRBV15 and TRBJ2-7 genes for the other parts give the full variable domain: DAMVIQNPRYQVTQFGKPVTLSCSQTLNHNVMYWYQQKSSQAPKLLFHYYDKDFNNEADTPDNFQSRRPNTSFCFLDIRSPGLGDTAMYLCATSRARTGGSEQYFGPGTRLTVT.